The 7 T cell receptor beta chains below were found in one sample sequenced in a study of human T cells and chemical hapten exposure. In TCRdb, the RACE reads were re-called with MiXCR into one record per CDR3 protein. This table holds just under 350,000 distinct CDR3 sequences, under 9% found once. Time point here: patch test 1, 2 weeks after DPC sensitization. Treatment described: therapeutic diphenylcyclopropenone sensitization with weekly scalp DPC. Sequencing used whole blood, obtained in connection with sensitization to the hapten diphenylcyclopropenone (DPC). Receptors originate from a woman between 18 and 29 years old with alopecia areata. Some clones in this sample may be carry-over from other donors' samples.

This clonotype was seen a handful of times. This rearrangement joins TRBV5-5 to TRBJ2-5, with unresolved D. The CDR3 extends over 13 amino acids. Looked up from germline, CDR1 is SGHKS and CDR2 is YYEKEE (reference sequence). Trimming took 4 bases from V and 4 from J, leaving 11 bases between them. CDR3 amino acids: CASSRPGGETQYF. The CDR3 region has the DNA TGTGCCAGCAGCCGCCCCGGCGGAGAGACCCAGTACTTC.

This clonotype was found a few times. This chain joins TRBV29-1 and TRBJ1-1; a possible D gene is TRBD1 (6 bases). The CDR3 has 13 residues. With 3 bases removed from V and 4 bases from J, the gap between germline ends came to 12 bases. Germline V CDR1 and CDR2: SQVTM, ANQGSEA. The CDR3 is CSVDRGGGTEAFF. The CDR3 nucleotides read TGCAGCGTTGACAGGGGTGGTGGCACTGAAGCTTTCTTT.

This clonotype appeared a single time. This rearrangement joins TRBV7-2 to TRBJ2-1, with 11 bases matching TRBD1. Germline lookup yields CDR1 SGHTA and CDR2 FQGNSA. V shed 5 bases, J shed 5 bases, and the junction held 5 bases outside the gene matches. This CDR3 has 15 residues. CDR3 coding DNA: TGTGCCAGCAGCCTGGACAGGGGGCCTCACAATGAGCAGTTCTTC. As protein: CASSLDRGPHNEQFF.

This clonotype has a count of ten or more. The chain joins TRBV18 to TRBJ1-5; 7 positions agree with TRBD1. Germline V gene data show CDR1 as KGHSH and CDR2 as LQKENI. There are 15 residues in the CDR3. The V segment lost 6 bases and the J segment 5 bases; nucleotides outside the gene matches: 10. CDR3 sequence: CASSPQGVSHQPQHF. CDR3 DNA: TGTGCCAGCTCCCCTCAGGGGGTGTCGCATCAGCCCCAGCATTTT.

CDR3 sequence: CASSEAHSNQPQHF. The CDR3 DNA sequence: TGTGCCAGCAGTGAAGCTCATAGCAATCAGCCCCAGCATTTT. This rearrangement joins TRBV2 to TRBJ1-5; D unresolved. V lost 0 bases to trimming and J lost 0 bases, with 3 bases between them. The CDR3 covers 14 residues. Germline V gives CDR1 SNHLY, CDR2 FYNNEI.

This chain joins TRBV14 and TRBJ1-2; TRBD1 matches at 10 bases. CDR1 is SGHDN and CDR2 is FVKESK in the germline V gene. The CDR3 has 15 amino acids. V gave up 1 base and J gave up 2 bases; unmatched junction bases: 1. Here the CDR3 reads CASSQVGQGNYGYTF. The CDR3 nucleotides are TGTGCCAGCAGCCAAGTGGGACAGGGGAACTATGGCTACACCTTC. Filled out from reference TRBV14 and TRBJ1-2, the complete variable domain reads EAGVTQFPSHSVIEKGQTVTLRCDPISGHDNLYWYRRVMGKEIKFLLHFVKESKQDESGMPNNRFLAERTGGTYSTLKVQPAELEDSGVYFCASSQVGQGNYGYTFGSGTRLTVV.

The J gene is TRBJ1-1, the V gene TRBV3-1; the D gene is possibly TRBD1 (5 bases). The CDR3 consists of 21 residues. Germline values: CDR1 LGHDT, CDR2 YNNKEL (reference sequence). Trimming took off 1 base at V and 0 bases at J, with 27 bases between the two ends. CDR3 region: CASSQGQLGRGRAFMNTEAFF. In DNA, the CDR3 is TGTGCCAGCAGCCAAGGTCAACTTGGTAGGGGCAGGGCATTCATGAACACTGAAGCTTTCTTT.